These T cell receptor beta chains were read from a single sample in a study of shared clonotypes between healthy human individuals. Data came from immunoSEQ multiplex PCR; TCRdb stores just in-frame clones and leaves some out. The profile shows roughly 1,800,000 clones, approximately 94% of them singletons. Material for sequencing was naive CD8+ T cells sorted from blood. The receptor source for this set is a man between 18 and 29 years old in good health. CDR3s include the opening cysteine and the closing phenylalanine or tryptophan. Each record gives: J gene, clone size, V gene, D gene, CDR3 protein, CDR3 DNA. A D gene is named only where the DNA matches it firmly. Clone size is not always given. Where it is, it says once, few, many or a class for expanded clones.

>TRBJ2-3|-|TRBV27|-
CASSPRQLLTDTQYF
TGTGCCAGCAGTCCCCGCCAGCTCCTCACAGATACGCAGTATTTT
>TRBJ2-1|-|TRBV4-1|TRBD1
CASSQYQGAYNEQFF
TGCGCCAGCAGCCAGTATCAGGGGGCATATAATGAGCAGTTCTTC
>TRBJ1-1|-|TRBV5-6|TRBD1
CASSLNRGWGNTEAFF
TGTGCCAGCAGCTTGAACAGGGGCTGGGGGAACACTGAAGCTTTCTTT
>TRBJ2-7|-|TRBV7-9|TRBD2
CASSLGLAGEGFYEQYF
TGTGCCAGCAGCTTAGGACTAGCGGGAGAAGGGTTCTACGAGCAGTACTTC
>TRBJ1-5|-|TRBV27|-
CASSTKGGIQPQHF
TGTGCCAGCAGTACCAAAGGGGGGATTCAGCCCCAGCATTTT
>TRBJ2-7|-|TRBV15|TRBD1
CATSRTGSYEQYF
TGTGCCACCAGCAGGACAGGGTCCTACGAGCAGTACTTC
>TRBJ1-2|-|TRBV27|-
CASTPKDSLTGYTF
TGTGCCAGCACCCCTAAGGACAGTTTGACTGGCTACACCTTC
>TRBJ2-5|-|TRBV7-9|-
CASSPGRQETQYF
TGTGCCAGCAGCCCTGGGAGACAAGAGACCCAGTACTTC
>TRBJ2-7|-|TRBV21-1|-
CASPILAGVPHEQYF
TGTGCCAGTCCAATACTAGCGGGAGTACCCCACGAGCAGTACTTC
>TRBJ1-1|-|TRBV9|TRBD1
CASSGRTGVSSTEAFF
TGTGCCAGCAGCGGACGGACAGGGGTATCGAGTACTGAAGCTTTCTTT
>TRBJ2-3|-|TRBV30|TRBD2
CAWSVAGAEDTQYF
TGTGCCTGGAGCGTAGCGGGAGCGGAAGATACGCAGTATTTT
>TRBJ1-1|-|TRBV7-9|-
CASSSVQAVNTEAFF
TGTGCCAGCAGTTCCGTCCAGGCCGTGAACACTGAAGCTTTCTTT
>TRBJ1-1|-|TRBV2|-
CASSERGGPEAFF
TGTGCCAGCAGTGAGAGGGGGGGACCTGAAGCTTTCTTT
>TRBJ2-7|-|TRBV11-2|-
CASSFSETYEQYF
TGTGCCAGCAGCTTCAGCGAGACCTACGAGCAGTACTTC
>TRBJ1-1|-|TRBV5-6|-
CASSFEGVEAFF
TGTGCCAGCAGCTTCGAGGGCGTAGAAGCTTTCTTT
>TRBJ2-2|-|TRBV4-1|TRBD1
CASSQTPGTEMNTGELFF
TGCGCCAGCAGCCAGACCCCGGGGACAGAGATGAACACCGGGGAGCTGTTTTTT
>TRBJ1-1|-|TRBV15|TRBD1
CATSSDRGNTEAFF
TGTGCCACCAGCAGCGACAGGGGAAACACTGAAGCTTTCTTT
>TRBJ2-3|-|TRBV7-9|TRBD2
CASSLGMGLAGPDTQYF
TGTGCCAGCAGCTTAGGGATGGGACTAGCGGGACCAGATACGCAGTATTTT
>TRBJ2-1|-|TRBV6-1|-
CTSRRDWDEQFF
TGTACCAGCAGGCGGGATTGGGATGAGCAGTTCTTC
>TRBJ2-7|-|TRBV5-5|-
CASSLETSYPTYEQYF
TGTGCCAGCAGCTTGGAGACCTCTTACCCAACCTACGAGCAGTACTTC
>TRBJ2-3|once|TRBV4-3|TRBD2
CASSPTLAGEADTQYF
TGCGCCAGCAGCCCCACGCTAGCGGGAGAGGCAGATACGCAGTATTTT
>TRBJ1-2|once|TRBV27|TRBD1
CASSFDRGGNYGYTF
TGTGCCAGCAGTTTCGACAGGGGAGGCAACTATGGCTACACCTTC
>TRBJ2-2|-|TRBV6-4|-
CASSDSMSAGELFF
TGTGCCAGCAGTGATTCAATGAGCGCCGGGGAGCTGTTTTTT
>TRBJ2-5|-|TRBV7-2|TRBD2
CASSLLVLAGVPETQYF
TGTGCCAGCAGCTTATTAGTACTAGCGGGAGTTCCAGAGACCCAGTACTTC
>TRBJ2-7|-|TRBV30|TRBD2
CAWSDGGGDYEQYF
TGTGCCTGGAGTGATGGCGGGGGAGACTACGAGCAGTACTTC
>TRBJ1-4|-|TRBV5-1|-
CASSLAGERISNEKLFF
TGCGCCAGCAGCTTGGCTGGGGAAAGAATCAGCAATGAAAAACTGTTTTTT
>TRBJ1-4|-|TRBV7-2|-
CASSQRGAANEKLFF
TGTGCCAGCAGCCAAAGGGGAGCAGCGAATGAAAAACTGTTTTTT